A single sample gave rise to the 18 T cell receptor beta chains below, sequenced in a study of blood T cell repertoires in COVID-19. This table comes from immunoSEQ multiplex PCR, and its TCRdb copy is limited to in-frame clones, with some not included. The sample comprises more than 150,000 clones, almost 80% of which are singletons, and about 18% rests with the top ten. The sequenced material came from PBMCs or T cells enriched from blood (not recorded which). These receptors were obtained from a woman aged 45-65 years who had recovered from COVID-19.

This clone was seen a handful of times. The J gene is TRBJ1-2, the V gene TRBV7-9, with D possibly being TRBD1 (5 bases). The CDR3 length is 14 residues. CDR1 and CDR2 (germline): SEHNR, FQNEAQ (reference sequence). V was cut by 2 bases and J by 1 base, with 8 bases left in between. The CDR3 coding sequence is TGTGCCAGCAGCTTACCAGGGAATAACTATGGCTACACCTTC. It specifies CASSLPGNNYGYTF.

This rearrangement joins TRBV6-5 to TRBJ2-7; 8 bases match TRBD2. Unmatched junction bases numbered 10, after V lost 6 bases and J lost 3 bases. The germline V gene encodes CDR1 MNHEY and CDR2 SVGAGI. The CDR3 consists of 15 residues. The DNA for the CDR3 is TGTGCCAGCAGCTTACTATCAGCGGGAGTCTACGAGCAGTACTTC. Amino acid sequence: CASSLLSAGVYEQYF.

The J gene is TRBJ2-5, the V gene TRBV15; possibly TRBD1 for D (6 bases). The CDR3 covers 17 residues. Trimming removed 0 bases from V and 4 bases from J, with 18 bases in between. Germline lookup yields CDR1 LNHNV and CDR2 YYDKDF (reference sequence). As DNA, the CDR3 is TGTGCCACCAGCAGAGATAATGGGCGTGGCAGGGGAGAGACCCAGTACTTC. Its protein product is CATSRDNGRGRGETQYF.

This clone occurred once. The chain joins TRBV7-9 to TRBJ1-1; 7 positions agree with TRBD1. Germline loops: CDR1 SEHNR, CDR2 FQNEAQ (reference sequence). J was trimmed by 7 bases and V by 5 bases; bases with no gene match: 7. This CDR3 spans 13 amino acids. Written as DNA, the CDR3 is TGTGCCAGCAGCAGGGACAGCCCAGTTGAAGCTTTCTTT. The encoded protein is CASSRDSPVEAFF. The full variable domain, with the rest looked up from reference TRBV7-9 and TRBJ1-1, is DTGVSQNPRHKITKRGQNVTFRCDPISEHNRLYWYRQTLGQGPEFLTYFQNEAQLEKSRLLSDRFSAERPKGSFSTLEIQRTEQGDSAMYLCASSRDSPVEAFFGQGTRLTVV.

This chain links TRBV28 with TRBJ2-7; D is undetermined. The CDR3 sequence is 15 residues long. Germline values: CDR1 MDHEN, CDR2 SYDVKM. Between the trimmed V and J ends, which lost 1 base and 0 bases, there was a span of 10 bases. CDR3: CASSLSTVLSYEQYF. CDR3 bases: TGTGCCAGCAGTTTATCCACAGTTCTCTCCTACGAGCAGTACTTC.

The chain recombines TRBV24-1 with TRBJ1-5, with a weak D call TRBD1 (5 bases). Trimming pared 3 bases from V and 2 bases from J, leaving 10 bases between. The germline gives CDR1 KGHDR, CDR2 SFDVKD. The CDR3 has 15 amino acids. The CDR3 region has the DNA TGTGCCACCAGTGATCCCGGGGGAGGCAATCAGCCCCAGCATTTT. Translating gives CATSDPGGGNQPQHF.

The rearrangement uses TRBV6-1 and TRBJ1-2; the match to TRBD1 covers 8 bases. After removal of 3 bases from V and 5 bases from J, the junction contained 11 bases not matched to a gene. Germline values: CDR1 MNHNS, CDR2 SASEGT. This CDR3 spans 16 amino acids. The CDR3 loop is CASSETGAPTPYGYTF. The CDR3 DNA reads as TGTGCCAGCAGTGAGACAGGGGCGCCTACTCCATATGGCTACACCTTC.

The V gene is TRBV28, the J gene TRBJ1-2; D uncertain. Looked up from germline, CDR1 is MDHEN and CDR2 is SYDVKM. The CDR3 length is 15 residues. V lost 7 bases, J lost 4 bases, and 19 bases lay in between. This chain's CDR3 is CASTSGSLLGYGYTF. CDR3 nucleotide sequence: TGTGCCAGCACTTCGGGGTCGCTTCTGGGCTATGGCTACACCTTC.

This clone appeared a few times. This sequence joins TRBV6-2 or TRBV6-3 and TRBJ2-3; D might be TRBD1 (6 bases). The CDR3 covers 15 residues. V lost 2 bases to trimming and J lost 6 bases, with 15 bases between them. The germline V gene has CDR1 MNHEY and CDR2 SVGEGT. The CDR3 DNA is TGTGCCAGCAGTTACGCCGGGCCTAGGGGGGATACGCAGTATTTT. As protein: CASSYAGPRGDTQYF.

The genes are TRBV12-3 or TRBV12-4 and TRBJ2-7; D is unresolved. This CDR3 is 12 amino acids long. Trimming pared 6 bases from V and 5 bases from J, leaving 11 bases between. The CDR3 coding sequence is TGTGCCAGCAGCCCCGTGAGGAACGAGCAGTACTTC. The encoded protein is CASSPVRNEQYF.

The V gene is TRBV5-5, the J gene TRBJ2-7; possible D gene TRBD1, 5 bases. CDR1 is SGHKS, CDR2 YYEKEE, per germline (reference sequence). The CDR3 is 14 residues long. Trimming removed 0 bases at V and 9 bases at J, with 16 bases between. The CDR3 region is CASSLEQVPGRQYF. DNA for the CDR3: TGTGCCAGCAGCTTGGAACAGGTTCCAGGACGGCAGTACTTC.

The table lists this clone with a count of one. This sequence joins TRBV3-1 (or the pseudogene TRBV3-2) and TRBJ2-1, with a weak D call TRBD2 (6 bases). Germline V gives CDR1 LGHDT, CDR2 YNNKEL (reference sequence). The V gene lost 6 bases and the J gene lost 10 bases, with 16 bases spanning the gap. This CDR3 has 13 residues. The CDR3 bases are TGTGCCAGCAGTCCCCCGGGCGGGGTCGAGCAGTTCTTC. Protein product: CASSPPGGVEQFF.

Only one count was recorded for this clone. The rearrangement uses TRBV7-2 and TRBJ1-2, with no clear D. CDR3 size: 12 residues. V was trimmed by 3 bases and J by 5 bases, leaving 7 bases between them. In germline, CDR1 is SGHTA, CDR2 FQGNSA. The CDR3: CASSFSGYGYTF. CDR3 DNA sequence: TGTGCCAGCAGCTTTTCGGGGTATGGCTACACCTTC.

This rearrangement joins TRBV19 to TRBJ2-7; D might be TRBD1 (6 bases). The germline V gene encodes CDR1 LNHDA and CDR2 SQIVND (reference sequence). V lost 6 bases to trimming and J lost 5 bases, with 14 bases between them. CDR3 size: 13 residues. The DNA for the CDR3 is TGTGCCAGTAGCCGGGACACCGGGGACGAGCAGTACTTC. Protein product: CASSRDTGDEQYF.

This chain joins TRBV24-1 and TRBJ2-1; the match to TRBD2 covers 11 bases. CDR1 KGHDR and CDR2 SFDVKD come from the germline V gene. The CDR3 is made up of 13 amino acids. Germline trimming cut 3 bases from V and 10 bases from J; bases unmatched to any gene: 1. CDR3 sequence reads: CATSDLAGGEQFF. The CDR3 coding sequence is TGTGCCACCAGTGATCTAGCGGGAGGCGAGCAGTTCTTC.

This clone was counted a few times. The chain is built from TRBV4-2 and TRBJ1-4, with 7 bases aligning to TRBD1. The V gene's germline CDR1 is LGHNA and CDR2 YNFKEQ. CDR3 length: 15 residues. After removal of 4 bases from V and 6 bases from J, the junction contained 8 bases not matched to a gene. The CDR3 nucleotides are TGTGCCAGCAGCCTTTCCGGGACAGAGTATGAAAAACTGTTTTTT. Protein sequence: CASSLSGTEYEKLFF.

The chain is built from TRBV29-1 and TRBJ2-1, with 12 bases aligning to TRBD2. The CDR3 runs 14 residues. V gave up 4 bases and J gave up 4 bases; unmatched junction bases: 2. The germline V gene encodes CDR1 SQVTM and CDR2 ANQGSEA. In nucleotides, the CDR3 is TGCAGCGTTGGGACTAGCGGGGCTTACAATGAGCAGTTCTTC. This gives the protein CSVGTSGAYNEQFF.

The J gene is TRBJ1-1, the V gene TRBV29-1, with D hard to call. Germline values: CDR1 SQVTM, CDR2 ANQGSEA. This CDR3 is 13 amino acids long. Trimming shortened V by 7 bases and J by 0 bases, and 12 bases separated the two germline ends. The CDR3 bases are TGCAGCGGTACGAGTCCCCTGAACACTGAAGCTTTCTTT. Its protein is CSGTSPLNTEAFF.